This is a list of T cell receptor beta chains from one sample in a study of cytomegalovirus exposure and HLA in healthy donors. Here immunoSEQ multiplex PCR was the method, and the copy in TCRdb shows in-frame clones only, minus some. Of more than 100,000 clones in the sample, roughly 80% were seen once. The sequenced sample consisted of PBMCs. These receptors were collected from a woman in her thirties or forties in good health and CMV-seropositive. CDR3s include the opening cysteine and the closing phenylalanine or tryptophan. Fields, in order: CDR3 length, V gene, D gene, clone size, J gene, CDR3 DNA, CDR3 protein. A D gene is named only where the DNA matches it firmly. Size values are once, few and many counts, or a class for expanded clones, and some rows have none.

length: 15
V: TRBV7-2
D: .
size: .
J: TRBJ2-5
DNA: TGTGCCAGCAGCTTAGCGGGGGGGCCGAGGGAGACCCAGTACTTC
CDR3: CASSLAGGPRETQYF

length: 13
V: TRBV7-9
D: TRBD1
size: few
J: TRBJ1-2
DNA: TGTGCCAGCAGCTTAGGTAGGGGGCATGGCTACACCTTC
CDR3: CASSLGRGHGYTF

length: 14
V: TRBV4-1
D: TRBD1
size: once
J: TRBJ1-6
DNA: TGCGCCAGCAGCCACAACAGGGGGAATTCACCCCTCCACTTT
CDR3: CASSHNRGNSPLHF

length: 20
V: TRBV9
D: TRBD2
size: once
J: TRBJ2-1
DNA: TGTGCCAGCAGCGGAACGGGACTAGCGGGAGGTGCCCGTTGGGACAATGAGCAGTTCTTC
CDR3: CASSGTGLAGGARWDNEQFF

length: 15
V: TRBV5-1
D: TRBD1
size: .
J: TRBJ2-5
DNA: TGCGCCACACGGGGTGGGACAGGCCTAGAGGAGACCCAGTACTTC
CDR3: CATRGGTGLEETQYF

length: 14
V: TRBV29-1
D: TRBD1
size: .
J: TRBJ2-5
DNA: TGCAGCGTTGTTGTCCAGGGGGCAAGGGAGACCCAGTACTTC
CDR3: CSVVVQGARETQYF

length: 16
V: TRBV9
D: TRBD2
size: .
J: TRBJ2-4
DNA: TGTGCCAGCAGCGTATATAGCGGGGGGGCTGGGAACATTCAGTACTTC
CDR3: CASSVYSGGAGNIQYF

length: 15
V: TRBV7-6
D: .
size: few
J: TRBJ2-5
DNA: TGTGCCAGCAGCCTGGGACATCTCAGCCAAGAGACCCAGTACTTC
CDR3: CASSLGHLSQETQYF

length: 13
V: TRBV5-6
D: TRBD2
size: .
J: TRBJ2-4
DNA: TGTGCCAGCAGCTTTGGGCGGGAGGGGGGAAAGTACTTC
CDR3: CASSFGREGGKYF

length: 12
V: TRBV30
D: .
size: .
J: TRBJ1-2
DNA: TGTGCCTGGGGCCTGGACAGATATGGCTACACCTTC
CDR3: CAWGLDRYGYTF